This record covers a single TCR beta chain. CDR3 length equals 14 residues. Germline CDR1 is KGHSH and CDR2 is LQKENI. V was pared by 6 bases and J by 1 base, with 6 bases of the junction left unmatched. This sample was included in a study of control samples from healthy donors and cancer patients. Here immunoSEQ multiplex PCR was the method, and the copy in TCRdb shows in-frame clones only, minus some. This sample carries 150,000 to 200,000 clones, roughly 89% of them seen once, and the ten largest clones take about 1.4%. The chain is built from TRBV18 and TRBJ2-7; TRBD1 aligns across 7 bases. Sequencing was done on a sample of blood. The clonotype originates from a woman in her 50s in good health. In DNA form, the CDR3 reads TGTGCCAGCTCGGCCGGGACAGCTTCCTACGAGCAGTACTTC. It specifies CASSAGTASYEQYF.